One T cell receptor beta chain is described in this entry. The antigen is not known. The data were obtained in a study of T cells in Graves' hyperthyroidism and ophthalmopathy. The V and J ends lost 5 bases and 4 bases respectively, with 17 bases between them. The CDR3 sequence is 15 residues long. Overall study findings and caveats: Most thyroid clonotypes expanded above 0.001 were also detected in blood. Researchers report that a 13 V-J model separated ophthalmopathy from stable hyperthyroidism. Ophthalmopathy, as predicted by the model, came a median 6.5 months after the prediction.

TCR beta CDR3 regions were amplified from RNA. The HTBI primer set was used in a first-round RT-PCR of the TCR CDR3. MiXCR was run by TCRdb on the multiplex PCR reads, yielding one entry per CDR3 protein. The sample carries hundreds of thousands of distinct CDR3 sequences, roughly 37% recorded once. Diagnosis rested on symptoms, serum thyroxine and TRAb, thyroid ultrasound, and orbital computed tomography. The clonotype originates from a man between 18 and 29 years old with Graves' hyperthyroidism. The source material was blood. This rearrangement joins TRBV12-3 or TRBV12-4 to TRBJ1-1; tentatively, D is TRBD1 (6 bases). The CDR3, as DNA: TGTGCCAGCAGTCAAGGGGGGGGCGCGGGCACTGAAGCTTTCTTT. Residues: CASSQGGGAGTEAFF.